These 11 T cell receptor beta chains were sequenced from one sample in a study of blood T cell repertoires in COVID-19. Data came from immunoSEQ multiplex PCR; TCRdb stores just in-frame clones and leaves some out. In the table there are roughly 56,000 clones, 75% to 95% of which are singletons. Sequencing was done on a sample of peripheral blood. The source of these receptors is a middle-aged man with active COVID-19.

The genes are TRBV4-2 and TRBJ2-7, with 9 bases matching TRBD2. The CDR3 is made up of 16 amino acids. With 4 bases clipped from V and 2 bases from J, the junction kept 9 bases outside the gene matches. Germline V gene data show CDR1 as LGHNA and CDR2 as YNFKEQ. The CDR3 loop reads CASSREASGEAYEQYF. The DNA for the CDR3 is TGTGCCAGCAGCCGAGAGGCTAGCGGGGAAGCCTACGAGCAGTACTTC.

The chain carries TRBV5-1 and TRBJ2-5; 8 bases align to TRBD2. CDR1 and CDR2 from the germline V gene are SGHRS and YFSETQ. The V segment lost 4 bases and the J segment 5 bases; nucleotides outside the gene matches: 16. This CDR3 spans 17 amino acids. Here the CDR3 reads CASSPTPTSVAWETQYF. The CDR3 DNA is TGCGCCAGCAGCCCCACCCCGACTAGCGTCGCGTGGGAGACCCAGTACTTC.

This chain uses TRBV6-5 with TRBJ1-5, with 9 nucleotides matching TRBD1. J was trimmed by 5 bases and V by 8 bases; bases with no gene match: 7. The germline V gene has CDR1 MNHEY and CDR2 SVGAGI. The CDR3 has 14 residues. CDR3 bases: TGTGCCAGCGCCCGGACAGGGGAATATCAGCCCCAGCATTTT. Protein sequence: CASARTGEYQPQHF.

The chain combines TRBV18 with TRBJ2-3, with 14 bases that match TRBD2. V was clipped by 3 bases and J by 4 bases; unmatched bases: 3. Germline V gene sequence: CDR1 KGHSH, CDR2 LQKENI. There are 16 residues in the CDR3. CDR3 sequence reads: CASSPGTSGSSDTQYF. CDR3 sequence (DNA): TGTGCCAGCTCACCCGGGACTAGCGGGAGTTCAGATACGCAGTATTTT. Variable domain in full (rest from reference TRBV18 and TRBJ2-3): NAGVMQNPRHLVRRRGQEARLRCSPMKGHSHVYWYRQLPEEGLKFMVYLQKENIIDESGMPKERFSAEFPKEGPSILRIQQVVRGDSAAYFCASSPGTSGSSDTQYFGPGTRLTVL.

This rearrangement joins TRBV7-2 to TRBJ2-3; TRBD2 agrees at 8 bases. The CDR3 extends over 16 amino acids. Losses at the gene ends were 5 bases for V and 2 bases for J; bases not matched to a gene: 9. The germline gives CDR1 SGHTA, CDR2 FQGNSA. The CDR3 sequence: CASSVAGTRFTDTQYF. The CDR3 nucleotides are TGTGCCAGCAGCGTGGCCGGGACTAGATTCACAGATACGCAGTATTTT. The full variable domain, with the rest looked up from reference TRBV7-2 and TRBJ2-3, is GAGVSQSPSNKVTEKGKDVELRCDPISGHTALYWYRQSLGQGLEFLIYFQGNSAPDKSGLPSDRFSAERTGGSVSTLTIQRTQQEDSAVYLCASSVAGTRFTDTQYFGPGTRLTVL.

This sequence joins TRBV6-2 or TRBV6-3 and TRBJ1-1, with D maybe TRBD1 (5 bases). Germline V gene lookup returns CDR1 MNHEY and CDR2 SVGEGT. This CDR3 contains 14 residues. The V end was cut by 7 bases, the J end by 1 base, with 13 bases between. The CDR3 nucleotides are TGTGCCAGCATCCCCCATCAGGGGAACACTGAAGCTTTCTTT. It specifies CASIPHQGNTEAFF.

Here the CDR3 reads CASSWSGNRREQYF. CDR3 DNA: TGCGCCAGCAGCTGGAGCGGGAACCGAAGGGAGCAGTACTTC. The chain joins TRBV5-1 to TRBJ2-7; 7 positions agree with TRBD2. Germline V gene sequence: CDR1 SGHRS, CDR2 YFSETQ. With 3 bases clipped from V and 7 bases from J, the junction kept 10 bases outside the gene matches. The CDR3 is 14 residues long.

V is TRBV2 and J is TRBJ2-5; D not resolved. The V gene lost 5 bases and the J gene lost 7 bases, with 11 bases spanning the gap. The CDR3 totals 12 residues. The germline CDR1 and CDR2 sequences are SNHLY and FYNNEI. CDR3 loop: CASSTVARTQYF. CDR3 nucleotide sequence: TGTGCCAGCAGTACAGTCGCGAGGACCCAGTACTTC.

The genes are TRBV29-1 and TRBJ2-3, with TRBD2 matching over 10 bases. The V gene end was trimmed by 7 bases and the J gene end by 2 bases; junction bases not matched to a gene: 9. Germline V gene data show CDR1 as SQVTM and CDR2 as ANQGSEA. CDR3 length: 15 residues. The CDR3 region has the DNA TGCAGCGCCGACGCAGCGGGGGGGCCCACAGATACGCAGTATTTT. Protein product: CSADAAGGPTDTQYF.

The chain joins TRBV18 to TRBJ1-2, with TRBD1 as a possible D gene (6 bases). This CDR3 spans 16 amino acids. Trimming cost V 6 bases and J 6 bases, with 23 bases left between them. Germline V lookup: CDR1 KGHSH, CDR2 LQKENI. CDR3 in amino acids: CASSTGEGLNVHGYTF. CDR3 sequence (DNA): TGTGCCAGCTCGACAGGAGAAGGGCTTAATGTCCATGGCTACACCTTC. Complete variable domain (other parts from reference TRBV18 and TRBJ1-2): NAGVMQNPRHLVRRRGQEARLRCSPMKGHSHVYWYRQLPEEGLKFMVYLQKENIIDESGMPKERFSAEFPKEGPSILRIQQVVRGDSAAYFCASSTGEGLNVHGYTFGSGTRLTVV.

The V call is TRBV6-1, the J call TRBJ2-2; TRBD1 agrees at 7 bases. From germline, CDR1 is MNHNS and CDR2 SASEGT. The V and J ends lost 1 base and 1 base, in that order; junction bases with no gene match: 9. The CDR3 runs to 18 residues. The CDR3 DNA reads TGTGCCAGCAGTGAAGGGACAGGAATTCTTTTGAACACCGGGGAGCTGTTTTTT. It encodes CASSEGTGILLNTGELFF.